This T cell receptor beta chain was identified during a study of T cell responses to AZD1222 COVID-19 vaccine. Profiling relied on immunoSEQ multiplex PCR, and the TCRdb table lists in-frame clones only, not all of them. The data show more than 90,000 clones, around 84% seen once. Germline CDR1 LNHDA, CDR2 SQIVND (reference sequence). This CDR3 spans 15 amino acids. V was pared by 6 bases and J by 2 bases, with 4 bases of the junction left unmatched. This material consisted of peripheral blood, taken 28 days after the second AZD1222 dose. This clonotype originated in an adult who received the AZD1222 COVID-19 vaccine. The V gene is TRBV19, the J gene TRBJ2-3; TRBD2 aligns across 11 bases. For the CDR3, the DNA is TGTGCCAGTAGGCGTAGCGGGAGGGTCACAGATACGCAGTATTTT. Protein sequence: CASRRSGRVTDTQYF.